Listed below are T cell receptor beta chains from one sample, sequenced in a study of T cell repertoires in cytomegalovirus infection. Antigen specificity for these receptors is unknown. MiXCR, applied by TCRdb to the reads, yields one record per CDR3 protein. The sample contains approximately 1,000,000 distinct CDR3 sequences, 30% to 40% of which appear only once. Specimen: cultured CD8+ T cells from PBMCs, collected from culture after CMV antigen stimulation. The receptors here all came from a human donor in good health (CMV status not recorded). Some clones in this sample may be carry-over from other donors' samples. The CDR3 runs from the conserved cysteine through the conserved F or W.

j_gene	v_gene	CDR3aa
TRBJ1-6	TRBV7-8	CASSLGGDRPPRNTYNSPLHF
TRBJ1-4	TRBV7-6	CASSLNRERNEKLFF
TRBJ2-3	TRBV9	CASSVAGDTQYF
TRBJ2-6	TRBV10-3	CAIRTMGHSGANVLTF
TRBJ2-1	TRBV9	CASSGRARSLFHNEQFF
TRBJ1-2	TRBV4-1	CASSQELGDRAGGYTF
TRBJ2-5	TRBV7-9	CASGGLERETQYF
TRBJ2-2	TRBV5-5	CASSFGLAGVGTGELFF
TRBJ1-5	TRBV6-6	CASSYEDTSGNQPQHF
TRBJ1-1	TRBV12-3/TRBV12-4	CASIFKGVLTTEAFF
TRBJ2-1	TRBV19	CASSRSRLNEQFF
TRBJ2-3	TRBV7-6	CASSGTTDPARDTQYF
TRBJ2-3	TRBV20-1	CSARGHYRSNPADTQYF
TRBJ1-1	TRBV27	CASSLTGRGLTEAFF
TRBJ2-3	TRBV19	CASSIGLAITDTQYF
TRBJ2-6	TRBV19	CASRGAAGANVLTF
TRBJ2-1	TRBV7-8	CASSLGQSANEQFF
TRBJ2-1	TRBV6-2/TRBV6-3	CASGWESYNEQFF
TRBJ1-3	TRBV28	CASSEVWISGNTIYF
TRBJ2-3	TRBV7-4	CASSSGYGSTDTQYF
TRBJ2-1	TRBV27	CASSLRLAGGLNNEQFF
TRBJ1-1	TRBV6-2/TRBV6-3	CASSLGPSGEAFF
TRBJ2-1	TRBV20-1	CSTPGSGNEQFF
TRBJ1-4	TRBV20-1	CSAPRRINEKLFF
TRBJ2-1	TRBV2	CASKQTSGGANEQFF
TRBJ2-5	TRBV7-9	CASSQGGPQETQYF
TRBJ2-3	TRBV13	CASSLGSVRWADTQYF
TRBJ1-6	TRBV7-2	CASSLLEKTILHF
TRBJ1-5	TRBV7-2	CASSLAPVGQPQHF
TRBJ2-3	TRBV19	CASSIRGRITDTQYF
TRBJ2-5	TRBV9	CASSGGGTETQYF
TRBJ2-3	TRBV7-8	CASSLAETSGGLSTDTQYF
TRBJ1-5	TRBV12-5	CASALPGTGNQPQHF
TRBJ1-2	TRBV7-9	CASSLAQGMNYGYTF
TRBJ1-2	TRBV10-3	CAIKTGTESNYGYTF
TRBJ1-1	TRBV19	CATKGVYEVNTEAFF
TRBJ2-3	TRBV6-5	CASSYSPTYTDTQYF
TRBJ2-1	TRBV7-6	CASNQLAAAHNEQFF
TRBJ2-3	TRBV6-5	CASSYDVAGVPDTQYF
TRBJ1-2	TRBV7-6	CASSFPLHKGQGGNGYTF
TRBJ1-1	TRBV7-9	CASSLAPGQVFRGTEAFF
TRBJ1-1	TRBV27	CASSLSGPMDEAFF
TRBJ2-5	TRBV7-2	CASSSPGTGGETQYF
TRBJ1-5	TRBV7-8	CASSLTQGREPQHF
TRBJ2-1	TRBV6-6	CASSYSMGGNEQFF
TRBJ2-4	TRBV6-1	CASTEGGAFKNIQYF
TRBJ1-2	TRBV2	CAQELRNYGYTF
TRBJ1-1	TRBV5-4	CASSLEGQGTEAFF
TRBJ2-7	TRBV28	CASLSDLRGEQYF
TRBJ2-3	TRBV19	CASSIGDSPSTDTQYF
TRBJ1-6	TRBV20-1	CSARDFNSPLHF
TRBJ1-5	TRBV27	CASSLRADSNQPQHF
TRBJ1-5	TRBV7-9	CASSLGTGGLQPQHF
TRBJ1-2	TRBV24-1	CATSDRTASEGYTF
TRBJ2-1	TRBV4-1	CASSRDPEDEQFF
TRBJ1-2	TRBV6-1	CASSNPQGHGYTF
TRBJ1-1	TRBV12-5	CASGFSTEAQGRNDTEAFF
TRBJ1-1	TRBV2	CASLFTGNTEAFF
TRBJ2-1	TRBV2	CANKPPTATSYNEQFF
TRBJ1-5	TRBV19	CASSMVYGQGLTQPQHF